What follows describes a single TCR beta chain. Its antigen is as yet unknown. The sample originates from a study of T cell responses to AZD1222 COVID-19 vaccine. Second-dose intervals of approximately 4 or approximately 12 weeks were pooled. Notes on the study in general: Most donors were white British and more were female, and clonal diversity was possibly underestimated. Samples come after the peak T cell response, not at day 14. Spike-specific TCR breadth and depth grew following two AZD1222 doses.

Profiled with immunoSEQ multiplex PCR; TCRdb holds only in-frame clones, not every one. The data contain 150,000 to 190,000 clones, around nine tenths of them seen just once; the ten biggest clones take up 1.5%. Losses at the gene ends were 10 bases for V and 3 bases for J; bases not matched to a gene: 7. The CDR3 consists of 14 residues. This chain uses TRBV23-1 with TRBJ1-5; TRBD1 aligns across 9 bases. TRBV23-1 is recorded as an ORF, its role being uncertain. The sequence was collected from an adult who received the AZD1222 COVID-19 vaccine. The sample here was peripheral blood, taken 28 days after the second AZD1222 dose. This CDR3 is CAIDRDRANQPQHF. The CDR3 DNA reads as TGCGCCATCGACCGGGACAGGGCCAATCAGCCCCAGCATTTT.